A selection of T cell receptor beta chains follows, all from one sample in a study of T cell repertoires in cytomegalovirus infection. TCRdb recomputed calls from the reads with MiXCR, one row per CDR3 protein. This sample has about 830,000 distinct CDR3 sequences, with roughly 33% found just once. These receptors' targets are unknown. The sequenced sample was cultured CD8+ T cells from PBMCs, obtained from culture after CMV antigen stimulation. The receptors here all came from a human donor in good health (CMV status not recorded). Some clones in this sample may be carry-over from other donors' samples. The conserved cysteine and the conserved F or W are not part of the CDR3 here. Fields, in order: J gene, V gene, clone size, CDR3 protein. Size tells how often a clone was seen (once, few, many) or the class of an expanded clone, and some rows leave it out.

>TRBJ1-1|TRBV29-1|few
SALRDGTGTGGFVAEAF
>TRBJ1-4|TRBV27|NA
ASSRPDGEKLF
>TRBJ2-3|TRBV2|NA
ASSAGTIQY
>TRBJ2-2|TRBV7-9|NA
ASSFEYGELF
>TRBJ1-2|TRBV12-3/TRBV12-4|few
ASFQGPGYT
>TRBJ2-7|TRBV27|NA
ASSLANPNAYEQY
>TRBJ1-5|TRBV5-1|NA
ASSPDEGPGRPQH
>TRBJ2-1|TRBV7-2|many
ASSPDSNEQF
>TRBJ2-7|TRBV6-2/TRBV6-3|NA
ASTLGQKESYEQY
>TRBJ1-2|TRBV27|once
ASSATRTANYGYT
>TRBJ2-1|TRBV4-2|NA
ASTWLAGNEQF
>TRBJ2-1|TRBV7-9|many
ASSLEPKQF
>TRBJ2-3|TRBV6-5|NA
ASSARLAGGGLDTQY
>TRBJ1-2|TRBV7-9|NA
ASSSFQAANYGYT
>TRBJ2-5|TRBV5-1|few
ASSYGQGRETQY
>TRBJ1-6|TRBV6-6|few
ASSASSVNSPLH
>TRBJ2-3|TRBV2|many
ASSENPRDRGWADTQY
>TRBJ2-5|TRBV12-5|NA
ASGLVPSFSVETQY
>TRBJ2-3|TRBV4-1|NA
ASSVSAAARSTDTQY
>TRBJ1-1|TRBV6-1|NA
ASRNEMYTEAF
>TRBJ1-1|TRBV6-5|once
ASSSIDRDRGECEAF
>TRBJ1-5|TRBV2|NA
ASSEPGLQPQH
>TRBJ1-2|TRBV13|few
ASSPLAGSYGYT
>TRBJ2-1|TRBV27|few
ASHFGLAGRSGNEQF
>TRBJ1-5|TRBV7-9|NA
ASSSNAAGSNQPQH
>TRBJ1-4|TRBV9|NA
ASSPRGNINEKLF
>TRBJ2-3|TRBV7-9|NA
ASSKDTQY
>TRBJ2-5|TRBV9|NA
ASSVATGTSYQETQY
>TRBJ2-5|TRBV25-1|many
ASSESLMDRKKETQY
>TRBJ1-1|TRBV13|NA
ASSSNRGANTEAF
>TRBJ1-5|TRBV12-3/TRBV12-4|NA
ASSFDIRGANQPQH
>TRBJ2-5|TRBV5-5|NA
ASLEGPETQY
>TRBJ2-5|TRBV11-2|NA
ASSSRDADSQETQY
>TRBJ2-7|TRBV6-6|NA
ASSYSGAGSGEQY
>TRBJ2-7|TRBV6-1|NA
ASTLNPQVYEQY
>TRBJ2-1|TRBV19|NA
ASSPTGTGLNEQF
>TRBJ1-5|TRBV7-8|few
ASSSNRQIYSNQPQH
>TRBJ1-1|TRBV20-1|few
SAESRVRNTEAF
>TRBJ1-6|TRBV5-1|few
ASSLRAPTGKNNSPLH
>TRBJ2-2|TRBV10-3|NA
AISDESGELF
>TRBJ2-1|TRBV4-1|NA
ANSQNLDTAYNEQF
>TRBJ2-1|TRBV4-2|NA
ASSPGTISSYNEQF
>TRBJ2-2|TRBV9|few
ASSGRPGGTGELF
>TRBJ2-5|TRBV27|NA
ASSFTSGPHLGETQY
>TRBJ1-1|TRBV6-5|NA
TSSFSGTVNTEAF
>TRBJ2-3|TRBV10-2|few
ASSDSLKRGSTDTQY
>TRBJ1-4|TRBV7-2|few
ASSSPQGAREKLF
>TRBJ2-1|TRBV5-1|NA
ASTGAKYEQF
>TRBJ1-2|TRBV7-2|NA
ASSSRDRVEGYT
>TRBJ2-1|TRBV6-1|few
ASSVDLPITYNEQF